A single sample is the source of the 15 T cell receptor beta chains below, sequenced in a study of identifying expanded T cells in peripheral blood. TCRdb's table, derived via immunoSEQ multiplex PCR, lists solely in-frame clones and lacks some. Here the sample spans around 94,000 clones, about 87% being singletons. Sequencing was done on a sample of blood. The receptors come from a person aged 18 to 75 in good health.

The chain recombines TRBV27 with TRBJ2-7; no definite D call. Germline V gene data show CDR1 as MNHEY and CDR2 as SMNVEV (reference sequence). The CDR3 is made up of 13 amino acids. The ends were cut back, 5 bases at V and 3 bases at J, with 11 bases in the middle. The CDR3 here is CASSPIADYEQYF. The CDR3 nucleotides are TGTGCCAGCAGTCCCATCGCGGACTACGAGCAGTACTTC.

The table lists this clone with a count of one. The CDR3 nucleotides read TGTGCCAGCAGCCCCCAGGGACAAGCCCACGAGCAGTACTTC. Protein sequence: CASSPQGQAHEQYF. This rearrangement joins TRBV9 to TRBJ2-7; perhaps TRBD1 as D (6 bases). The CDR3 sequence is 14 residues long. V was shortened by 4 bases and J by 5 bases, with 16 bases between the two germline ends. CDR1 is SGDLS, CDR2 YYNGEE, per germline.

The V call is TRBV18, the J call TRBJ1-2; D is ambiguous. The CDR3 sequence is 14 residues long. The V end was cut by 0 bases, the J end by 2 bases, with 7 bases between. CDR1 is KGHSH, CDR2 LQKENI, per germline. CDR3 sequence: CASSPPYTNYGYTF. CDR3 DNA sequence: TGTGCCAGCTCACCACCGTACACGAACTATGGCTACACCTTC.

This chain connects TRBV5-4 to TRBJ1-4; D gene uncertain. Germline V gene lookup returns CDR1 SGHNT and CDR2 YYREEE (reference sequence). CDR3 size: 14 residues. The V and J ends lost 4 bases and 7 bases respectively, with 14 bases between them. CDR3 protein: CASSLGVAGEKLFF. In nucleotides, the CDR3 is TGTGCCAGCAGCCTCGGGGTGGCCGGTGAAAAACTGTTTTTT. The full variable domain, completed using reference TRBV5-4 and TRBJ1-4, is ETGVTQSPTHLIKTRGQQVTLRCSSQSGHNTVSWYQQALGQGPQFIFQYYREEENGRGNFPPRFSGLQFPNYSSELNVNALELDDSALYLCASSLGVAGEKLFFGSGTQLSVL.

The table lists this clone with a few counts. The CDR3 here is CASSLGQGATVSGNTIYF. The CDR3 nucleotides are TGTGCCAGCAGCTTAGGGCAGGGGGCGACCGTCTCTGGAAACACCATATATTTT. V is TRBV7-7 and J is TRBJ1-3, with 8 bases aligning to TRBD1. The CDR3 has 18 residues. V lost 1 base to trimming and J lost 0 bases; unmatched junction nucleotides: 8. Germline V gene lookup returns CDR1 SSHAT and CDR2 FNYEAQ (reference sequence).

J is TRBJ2-1 and V is TRBV4-3; D is unresolved. Trimming removed 0 bases from V and 4 bases from J, with 13 bases in between. The germline gives CDR1 LGHNA, CDR2 YSLEER. This CDR3 has 16 residues. CDR3 DNA: TGCGCCAGCAGCCAAGATTTCCGGGCGCAGTACAATGAGCAGTTCTTC. It encodes CASSQDFRAQYNEQFF.

This rearrangement joins TRBV9 to TRBJ2-3; 12 bases are a match to TRBD2. After removal of 0 bases from V and 1 base from J, the junction contained 3 bases not matched to a gene. The CDR3 length is 17 residues. The germline CDR1 and CDR2 sequences are SGDLS and YYNGEE. In nucleotides, the CDR3 is TGTGCCAGCAGCGTAGGACTAGCGGGGGCCCGCACAGATACGCAGTATTTT. It specifies CASSVGLAGARTDTQYF. Full variable domain (outside the CDR3, taken from reference TRBV9 and TRBJ2-3): DSGVTQTPKHLITATGQRVTLRCSPRSGDLSVYWYQQSLDQGLQFLIQYYNGEERAKGNILERFSAQQFPDLHSELNLSSLELGDSALYFCASSVGLAGARTDTQYFGPGTRLTVL.

The rearrangement links TRBV28 to TRBJ2-7, with TRBD1 matching 9 bases. V lost 5 bases, J lost 2 bases, and 1 base stayed unmatched. From germline, CDR1 is MDHEN and CDR2 SYDVKM. The CDR3 loop spans 13 amino acids. DNA of the CDR3: TGTGCCAGCAGTAGGACAGGGGCCTACGAGCAGTACTTC. As protein: CASSRTGAYEQYF. The full variable domain, with the rest looked up from reference TRBV28 and TRBJ2-7, is DVKVTQSSRYLVKRTGEKVFLECVQDMDHENMFWYRQDPGLGLRLIYFSYDVKMKEKGDIPEGYSVSREKKERFSLILESASTNQTSMYLCASSRTGAYEQYFGPGTRLTVT.

The chain links TRBV30 to TRBJ1-2, with TRBD1 identical over 8 bases. Trimming took 0 bases from V and 4 from J; bases not matched to a gene: 4. The CDR3 contains 14 residues. The germline V gene encodes CDR1 GTSNPN and CDR2 SVGIG (reference sequence). The CDR3 spells CAWSVGTGPYGYTF. CDR3 DNA: TGTGCCTGGAGTGTCGGGACAGGACCCTATGGCTACACCTTC. The whole variable domain, remainder taken from reference TRBV30 and TRBJ1-2, is SQTIHQWPATLVQPVGSPLSLECTVEGTSNPNLYWYRQAAGRGLQLLFYSVGIGQISSEVPQNLSASRPQDRQFILSSKKLLLSDSGFYLCAWSVGTGPYGYTFGSGTRLTVV.

V usage is TRBV4-1 and J usage is TRBJ1-6; possibly TRBD1 for D (5 bases). The CDR3 contains 17 residues. Looked up from germline, CDR1 is MGHRA and CDR2 is YSYEKL. V gave up 0 bases and J gave up 10 bases, with 19 bases separating them. CDR3 residues: CASSQEGDPIALSPLHF. The CDR3, as DNA: TGCGCCAGCAGCCAAGAGGGGGACCCCATTGCTCTCTCACCCCTCCACTTT.

The chain recombines TRBV7-2 with TRBJ2-2; 8 positions match TRBD1. The germline V gene has CDR1 SGHTA and CDR2 FQGNSA. The CDR3 is made up of 17 amino acids. J gave up 7 bases and V 1 base, and 11 bases lay outside the gene matches. CDR3 in amino acids: CASSLGSQGARSGELFF. CDR3 nucleotides: TGTGCCAGCAGCTTAGGGAGTCAGGGGGCGCGAAGCGGGGAGCTGTTTTTT.

V usage is TRBV2 and J usage is TRBJ2-2; no clear D gene. CDR3 length equals 14 residues. Germline CDR1 reads SNHLY; CDR2 reads FYNNEI. The V and J ends lost 3 bases and 6 bases respectively, with 11 bases between them. The CDR3 sequence: CASSDNPPPGELFF. The CDR3 bases are TGTGCCAGCAGTGACAACCCACCCCCCGGGGAGCTGTTTTTT.

This clone has only a few counts. The genes are TRBV6-6 and TRBJ1-2; D possibly corresponds to TRBD1 (5 bases). Germline V gene data show CDR1 as MNHNY and CDR2 as SVGAGI (reference sequence). This CDR3 is built from 14 residues. Deletions cut 5 bases from V and 5 bases from J, with 15 bases between. CDR3 DNA: TGTGCCAGCAGTCGGGACGGATATTCGTATGGCTACACCTTC. It translates to CASSRDGYSYGYTF.

The chain links TRBV7-8 to TRBJ2-3, with TRBD2 matching over 9 bases. The trim removed 1 base at V and 6 bases at J, leaving 8 bases unmatched. CDR1 SGHVS and CDR2 FQNEAQ come from the germline V gene. This CDR3 spans 16 amino acids. The chain's CDR3 is CASSLGAGGRGDTQYF. As DNA, the CDR3 is TGTGCCAGCAGCTTAGGGGCGGGAGGGCGAGGGGATACGCAGTATTTT.

The V call is TRBV30, the J call TRBJ2-5, with 7 bases that match TRBD1. The CDR3 is made up of 15 amino acids. Unmatched junction bases numbered 13, after V lost 4 bases and J lost 5 bases. Germline V gene data show CDR1 as GTSNPN and CDR2 as SVGIG (reference sequence). The CDR3 loop reads CAWTAGGGELETQYF. Written as DNA, the CDR3 is TGTGCCTGGACCGCAGGGGGTGGGGAATTGGAGACCCAGTACTTC.